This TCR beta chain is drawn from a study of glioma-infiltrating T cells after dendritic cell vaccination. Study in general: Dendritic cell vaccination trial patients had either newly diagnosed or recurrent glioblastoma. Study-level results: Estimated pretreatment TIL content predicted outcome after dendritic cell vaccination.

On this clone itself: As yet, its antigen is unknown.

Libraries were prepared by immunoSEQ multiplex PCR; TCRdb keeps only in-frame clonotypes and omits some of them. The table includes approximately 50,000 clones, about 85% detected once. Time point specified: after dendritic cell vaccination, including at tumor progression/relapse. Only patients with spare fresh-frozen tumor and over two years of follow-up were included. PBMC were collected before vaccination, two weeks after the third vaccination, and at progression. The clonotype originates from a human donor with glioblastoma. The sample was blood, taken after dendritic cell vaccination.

CDR3 protein: CASSQESELAGGPPRYYNEQFF. The CDR3 DNA reads TGCGCCAGCAGCCAAGAATCGGAACTAGCGGGGGGGCCCCCCCGCTACTACAATGAGCAGTTCTTC. V and J are TRBV4-3 and TRBJ2-1, with TRBD2 identical over 13 bases. This CDR3 region has 22 residues. The V and J ends lost 0 bases and 3 bases, in that order; junction bases with no gene match: 17. Germline assignment: CDR1 LGHNA and CDR2 YSLEER.